Detailed here is one T cell receptor beta chain. Each subset's genomic DNA was split evenly across several immunoSEQ plates. Clones were sequenced by immunoSEQ multiplex PCR, and TCRdb holds only the in-frame ones, with some missing. The sample shows 650,000 to 700,000 clones, around 90% of them seen only once. The ends lost 3 bases at V and 3 bases at J; junction bases unmatched: 7. The germline CDR1 and CDR2 sequences are GTSNPN and SVGIG (reference sequence). This CDR3 is 14 amino acids long. The data stem from a study of shared clonotypes between healthy human individuals. Study summary: A donor's plate count was three for CD4 naive and three for CD4 memory; CD8 naive had two and CD8 memory one.

The authors combined CD45RO+ cells with CCR7-negative CD45RA+ TemRA cells as CD8 memory. This chain connects TRBV30 to TRBJ1-2; 7 bases line up with TRBD1. The material sequenced was memory CD8+ T cells from PBMCs. As to subset: CD45RO+ cells pooled with CCR7-negative TemRA cells. The receptor was derived from a young man in good health. Some clones in this sample may be carry-over from other donors' samples. The CDR3 region is CAWRTGEGDYGYTF. Here the CDR3 DNA reads TGTGCCTGGAGAACAGGGGAGGGCGACTATGGCTACACCTTC.